This T cell receptor (beta chain) was found in a study of blood T cell repertoires in COVID-19. Whole-study context: From the United States, Italy and Spain came samples of acute and convalescent COVID-19.

Per the original methods: Nucleated cell counts were estimated from reference gene primer amplification. Sequencing was performed with immunoSEQ multiplex PCR; in TCRdb, only in-frame clones are kept and a portion is missing. That table supplies the V and J calls and clone size; D and trimming were determined from the DNA. The data hold under 200,000 clones, with 70% to 90% observed a single time. V gave up 3 bases and J gave up 7 bases, with 10 bases separating them. Per the germline V gene, CDR1 is KGHSH and CDR2 is LQKENI. The CDR3 is 13 amino acids. The rearrangement links TRBV18 to TRBJ1-5; tentatively, D is TRBD1 (6 bases). Specimen: peripheral blood. The TCR comes from a man aged 18 to 35 with acute or convalescent COVID-19. The CDR3 coding sequence is TGTGCCAGCTCACCTCAGGGGTTGCAGCCCCAGCATTTT. Its protein product is CASSPQGLQPQHF.